These 20 T cell receptor beta chains were sequenced from one sample in a study of shared clonotypes between healthy human individuals. CD45RO-negative, CCR7-selected cells formed the naive CD8 fraction, which excluded terminally differentiated effector memory CD45RA+ cells. Sequencing used immunoSEQ multiplex PCR; TCRdb keeps in-frame clones, though not all of them. The repertoire holds about 2.1 million clones, with just under 95% as singletons. Material for sequencing was naive CD8+ T cells from PBMCs. The receptors stem from a young man in good health. Some clones in this sample may be carry-over from other donors' samples.

This rearrangement joins TRBV28 to TRBJ1-5; D perhaps matches TRBD1 (5 bases). The ends were cut back, 3 bases at V and 2 bases at J, with 14 bases in the middle. This CDR3 contains 16 residues. CDR1 MDHEN and CDR2 SYDVKM come from the germline V gene. CDR3 amino acids: CASSFSRVVRNQPQHF. CDR3 nucleotides: TGTGCCAGCAGTTTCTCCAGGGTTGTTCGCAATCAGCCCCAGCATTTT. The full variable domain, its missing parts supplied by reference TRBV28 and TRBJ1-5, is DVKVTQSSRYLVKRTGEKVFLECVQDMDHENMFWYRQDPGLGLRLIYFSYDVKMKEKGDIPEGYSVSREKKERFSLILESASTNQTSMYLCASSFSRVVRNQPQHFGDGTRLSIL.

The chain recombines TRBV5-1 with TRBJ2-1; 12 positions match TRBD2. The length of the CDR3 is 20 residues. V gave up 4 bases and J gave up 0 bases; unmatched junction bases: 14. Germline lookup yields CDR1 SGHRS and CDR2 YFSETQ. The chain's CDR3 is CASSHDRGLAGGPSYNEQFF. As DNA, the CDR3 is TGCGCCAGCAGCCATGACAGGGGGCTAGCGGGAGGGCCCTCCTACAATGAGCAGTTCTTC.

This chain uses TRBV7-8 with TRBJ1-2, with D possibly matching TRBD1 (5 bases). Trimming took off 1 base at V and 7 bases at J, with 7 bases between the two ends. Germline CDR1 reads SGHVS; CDR2 reads FQNEAQ. The CDR3 spans 12 residues. CDR3 sequence (DNA): TGTGCCAGCAGCTTAGAGGGGATTGGCTACACCTTC. It is translated as CASSLEGIGYTF.

The chain couples TRBV11-2 to TRBJ1-1; D gene uncertain. Trimming removed 5 bases from V and 3 bases from J, with 1 base in between. Germline lookup yields CDR1 SGHAT and CDR2 FQNNGV. This CDR3 contains 10 residues. The CDR3 region has the DNA TGTGCCAGCAGCGACACTGAAGCTTTCTTT. Translated: CASSDTEAFF.

The chain joins TRBV15 to TRBJ2-5; D call uncertain. V was cut by 5 bases and J by 4 bases, with 14 bases left in between. This CDR3 has 14 residues. Looked up from germline, CDR1 is LNHNV and CDR2 is YYDKDF (reference sequence). The CDR3 bases are TGTGCCACCAGCGAGGATGCGGTGAGAGAGACCCAGTACTTC. Its protein product is CATSEDAVRETQYF.

Note on this clone: Additional DNA sequences in this sample encode the identical CDR3. V gene TRBV4-3 combines with J gene TRBJ2-1, with D perhaps given as TRBD1 or TRBD2 (5 bases each). V lost 0 bases and J 3 bases, leaving 9 bases between the germline ends. The CDR3 runs 15 residues. Germline CDR1 reads LGHNA; CDR2 reads YSLEER. CDR3 loop: CASSQDPGSYNEQFF. The CDR3 bases are TGCGCCAGCAGCCAAGATCCAGGGAGCTACAATGAGCAGTTCTTC.

This clone was detected once. The gene calls are TRBV9 and TRBJ2-7; TRBD1 is a possible D gene (6 bases). The germline V gene has CDR1 SGDLS and CDR2 YYNGEE. V lost 4 bases and J 3 bases, leaving 14 bases between the germline ends. The CDR3 is made up of 14 amino acids. CDR3 sequence (DNA): TGTGCCAGCAGCCCCCGGACAGAGAACTACGAGCAGTACTTC. Its protein is CASSPRTENYEQYF.

In the case of this clone: This sample includes further DNA sequences coding for the same CDR3. V gene TRBV9 combines with J gene TRBJ2-3; D is unresolved. This CDR3 has 12 residues. Trimming stripped 3 bases from V and 1 base from J, with 3 bases between. Germline V gene lookup returns CDR1 SGDLS and CDR2 YYNGEE. CDR3 protein: CASSGRTDTQYF. The CDR3 DNA reads TGTGCCAGCAGCGGACGCACAGATACGCAGTATTTT.

V is TRBV5-4 and J is TRBJ1-2, with TRBD1 matching over 8 bases. CDR1 SGHNT and CDR2 YYREEE come from the germline V gene (reference sequence). CDR3 length equals 13 residues. The V and J ends lost 4 bases and 8 bases, in that order; junction bases with no gene match: 7. This CDR3 reads CASSARGPGGYTF. The CDR3 DNA sequence: TGTGCCAGCAGCGCCAGGGGGCCGGGGGGCTACACCTTC.

This sequence joins TRBV4-2 and TRBJ2-3; TRBD1 aligns across 9 bases. Per germline, CDR1 LGHNA and CDR2 YNFKEQ. The CDR3 runs to 16 residues. Germline trimming cut 7 bases from V and 4 bases from J; bases unmatched to any gene: 12. The chain's CDR3 is CASTKDRGGFADTQYF. CDR3 nucleotides: TGTGCCAGCACCAAGGACAGGGGCGGTTTCGCAGATACGCAGTATTTT.

The sample holds one count of this clone. The chain recombines TRBV19 with TRBJ2-5, with 9 bases aligning to TRBD1. V lost 8 bases to trimming and J lost 2 bases; unmatched junction nucleotides: 15. CDR1 and CDR2 (germline): LNHDA, SQIVND (reference sequence). CDR3 length: 17 residues. The CDR3 loop is CASDGHGDRVYQETQYF. The DNA of the CDR3 is TGTGCCAGTGATGGTCATGGGGACAGGGTCTATCAAGAGACCCAGTACTTC. Filled out from reference TRBV19 and TRBJ2-5, the complete variable domain reads DGGITQSPKYLFRKEGQNVTLSCEQNLNHDAMYWYRQDPGQGLRLIYYSQIVNDFQKGDIAEGYSVSREKKESFPLTVTSAQKNPTAFYLCASDGHGDRVYQETQYFGPGTRLLVL.

This clone was observed once. The rearrangement joins TRBV7-9 to TRBJ2-7; 7 bases align to TRBD1. The V and J ends lost 5 bases and 2 bases, in that order; junction bases with no gene match: 6. The CDR3 has 14 residues. Per germline, CDR1 SEHNR and CDR2 FQNEAQ (reference sequence). CDR3 bases: TGTGCCAGCAGCCCGGACAGGCCCCCCTACGAGCAGTACTTC. This gives the protein CASSPDRPPYEQYF.

The rearrangement links TRBV28 to TRBJ2-6; 9 bases align to TRBD2. The length of the CDR3 is 18 residues. The trim removed 6 bases at V and 2 bases at J, leaving 11 bases unmatched. Germline-derived CDR1 and CDR2 are MDHEN and SYDVKM. The CDR3 sequence is CASRPPQGLAPGANVLTF. As DNA, the CDR3 is TGTGCCAGCAGGCCCCCCCAGGGACTAGCCCCTGGGGCCAACGTCCTGACTTTC.

The V call is TRBV4-1, the J call TRBJ1-5; no reliable D call. V lost 1 base and J lost 3, with 7 bases in between. This CDR3 is 14 amino acids long. Germline loops: CDR1 MGHRA, CDR2 YSYEKL. CDR3: CASSQGDLNQPQHF. Written as DNA, the CDR3 is TGCGCCAGCAGCCAAGGCGACCTCAATCAGCCCCAGCATTTT.

In its sample, this clone was seen a few times. V is TRBV9 and J is TRBJ1-1; D not certain. CDR3 length equals 14 residues. From germline, CDR1 is SGDLS and CDR2 YYNGEE. V shed 2 bases and J shed 5 bases, with 13 bases lying between them. The CDR3 reads CASSVYEARTEAFF. Written as DNA, the CDR3 is TGTGCCAGCAGCGTCTACGAAGCGAGGACTGAAGCTTTCTTT.

The CDR3: CARGTGGFYEQYF. The CDR3 DNA reads TGTGCCAGGGGGACAGGGGGATTCTACGAGCAGTACTTC. The chain couples TRBV2 to TRBJ2-7; 11 nucleotides match TRBD1. Germline values: CDR1 SNHLY, CDR2 FYNNEI. The trim removed 9 bases at V and 3 bases at J, leaving 4 bases unmatched. There are 13 residues in the CDR3.

Notes on this clone: Different DNA sequences within this sample yield the same CDR3. The genes are TRBV7-6 and TRBJ1-1, with 7 bases fitting TRBD1. The CDR3 has 14 amino acids. Germline assignment: CDR1 SGHVS and CDR2 FNYEAQ. V dropped 5 bases and J dropped 1; count of bases not matched to a gene: 4. The CDR3 region has the DNA TGTGCCAGCAGCCCGCGGACAGGGAACACTGAAGCTTTCTTT. It translates to CASSPRTGNTEAFF.

A single count supports this clone. The chain combines TRBV18 with TRBJ2-4; no clear D. CDR1 and CDR2 (germline): KGHSH, LQKENI. The CDR3 is 15 amino acids. V was cut by 2 bases and J by 3 bases, with 11 bases left in between. The CDR3 nucleotides read TGTGCCAGCTCACCAACGGAATCGGGCAAAAACATTCAGTACTTC. Translation: CASSPTESGKNIQYF.

The chain joins TRBV28 to TRBJ2-3; no firm D call. V was trimmed by 8 bases and J by 0 bases, leaving 12 bases between them. The CDR3 is 14 amino acids. Germline V gene sequence: CDR1 MDHEN, CDR2 SYDVKM. The DNA for the CDR3 is TGTGCCAGCCATACTGAGAAGAGCACAGATACGCAGTATTTT. Protein: CASHTEKSTDTQYF.

The rearrangement joins TRBV11-2 to TRBJ2-7; D perhaps matches TRBD2 (5 bases). The CDR3 contains 12 residues. The germline V gene has CDR1 SGHAT and CDR2 FQNNGV. Trimming left V 6 bases short and J 4 bases short, with 10 bases between. Here the CDR3 reads CASSVSGYEQYF. CDR3 nucleotides: TGTGCCAGCAGTGTTTCGGGGTACGAGCAGTACTTC.